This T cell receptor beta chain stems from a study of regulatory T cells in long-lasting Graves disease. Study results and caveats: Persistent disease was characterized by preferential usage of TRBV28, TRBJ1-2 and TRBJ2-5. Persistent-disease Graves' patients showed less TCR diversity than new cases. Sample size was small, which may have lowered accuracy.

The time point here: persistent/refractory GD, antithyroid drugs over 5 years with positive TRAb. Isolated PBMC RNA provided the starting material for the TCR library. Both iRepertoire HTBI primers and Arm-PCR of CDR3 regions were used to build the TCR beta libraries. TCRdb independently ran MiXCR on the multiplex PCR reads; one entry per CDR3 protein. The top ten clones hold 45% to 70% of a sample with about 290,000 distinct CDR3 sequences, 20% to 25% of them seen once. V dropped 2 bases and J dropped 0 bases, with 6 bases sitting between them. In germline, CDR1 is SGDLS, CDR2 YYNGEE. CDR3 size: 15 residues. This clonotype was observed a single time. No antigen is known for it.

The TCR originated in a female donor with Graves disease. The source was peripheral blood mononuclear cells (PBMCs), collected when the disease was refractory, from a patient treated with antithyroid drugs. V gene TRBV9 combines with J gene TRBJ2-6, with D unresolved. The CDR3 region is CASSVGDSGANVLTF. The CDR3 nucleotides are TGTGCCAGCAGCGTTGGCGACTCTGGGGCCAACGTCCTGACTTTC.